This entry is about one T cell receptor beta chain. This record comes from a study of PD-L1 blockade in urothelial cancer. This CDR3 region has 13 residues. Germline CDR1 reads LNHDA; CDR2 reads SQIVND (reference sequence). The V and J ends lost 7 bases and 1 base respectively, with 8 bases between them. Assay used: immunoSEQ multiplex PCR; TCRdb lists only in-frame clones, some missing. Among roughly 130,000 clones listed, roughly 84% were seen once. Time point given: pretreatment peripheral blood. The sequenced sample was PBMCs, obtained around atezolizumab (anti-PD-L1) treatment. This sequence originates from a man between 45 and 60 years old with urothelial cancer. The chain links TRBV19 to TRBJ1-5; D not certain. The CDR3 coding sequence is TGTGCCAGTAATCAGGCCAGCAATCAGCCCCAGCATTTT. This codes for CASNQASNQPQHF. Together with reference TRBV19 and TRBJ1-5, the CDR3 gives the full variable domain: DGGITQSPKYLFRKEGQNVTLSCEQNLNHDAMYWYRQDPGQGLRLIYYSQIVNDFQKGDIAEGYSVSREKKESFPLTVTSAQKNPTAFYLCASNQASNQPQHFGDGTRLSIL.